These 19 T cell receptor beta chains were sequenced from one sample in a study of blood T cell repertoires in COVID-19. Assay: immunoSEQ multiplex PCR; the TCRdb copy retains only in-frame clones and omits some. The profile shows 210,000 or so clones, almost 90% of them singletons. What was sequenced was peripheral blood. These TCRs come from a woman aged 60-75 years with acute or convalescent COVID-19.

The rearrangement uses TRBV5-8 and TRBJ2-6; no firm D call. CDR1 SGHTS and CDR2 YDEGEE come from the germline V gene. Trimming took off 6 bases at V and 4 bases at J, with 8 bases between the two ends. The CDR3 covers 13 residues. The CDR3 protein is CASMLVGANVLTF. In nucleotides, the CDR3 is TGTGCCAGCATGCTAGTCGGGGCCAACGTCCTGACTTTC.

The CDR3 loop is CASSEAARYYEQYF. In nucleotides, the CDR3 is TGTGCCAGCAGTGAAGCGGCTAGGTACTACGAGCAGTACTTC. The rearrangement uses TRBV6-1 and TRBJ2-7, with D uncertain. V was clipped by 0 bases and J by 3 bases, with 9 bases between them. CDR1 is MNHNS, CDR2 SASEGT, per germline. There are 14 residues in the CDR3.

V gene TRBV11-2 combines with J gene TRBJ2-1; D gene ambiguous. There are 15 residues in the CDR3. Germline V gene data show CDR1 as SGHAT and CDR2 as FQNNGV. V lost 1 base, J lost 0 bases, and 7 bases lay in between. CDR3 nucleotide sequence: TGTGCCAGCAGCTTAGGAGGAAGCTCCTACAATGAGCAGTTCTTC. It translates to CASSLGGSSYNEQFF.

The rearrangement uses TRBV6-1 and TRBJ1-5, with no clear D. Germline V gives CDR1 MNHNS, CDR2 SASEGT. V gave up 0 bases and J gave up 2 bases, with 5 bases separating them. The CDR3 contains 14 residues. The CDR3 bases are TGTGCCAGCAGTGAAGCCCCGGGCAATCAGCCCCAGCATTTT. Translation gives CASSEAPGNQPQHF.

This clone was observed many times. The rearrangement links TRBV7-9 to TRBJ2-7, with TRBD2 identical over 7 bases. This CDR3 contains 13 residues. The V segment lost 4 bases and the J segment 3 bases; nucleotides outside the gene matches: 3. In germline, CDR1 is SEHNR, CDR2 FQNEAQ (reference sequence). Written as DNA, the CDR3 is TGTGCCAGCAGCTCCGGGAGGATCTACGAGCAGTACTTC. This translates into CASSSGRIYEQYF.

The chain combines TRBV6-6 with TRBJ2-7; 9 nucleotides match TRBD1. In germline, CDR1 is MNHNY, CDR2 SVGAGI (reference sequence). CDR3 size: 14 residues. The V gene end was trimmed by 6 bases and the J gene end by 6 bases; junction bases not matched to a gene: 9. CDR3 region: CASSSTGGRGEQYF. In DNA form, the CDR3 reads TGTGCCAGCAGCTCGACAGGGGGAAGAGGCGAGCAGTACTTC.

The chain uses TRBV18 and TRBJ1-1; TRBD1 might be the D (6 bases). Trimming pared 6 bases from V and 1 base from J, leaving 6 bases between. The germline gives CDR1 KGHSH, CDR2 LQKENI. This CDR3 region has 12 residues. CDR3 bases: TGTGCCAGCTCGACAGGGAACACTGAAGCTTTCTTT. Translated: CASSTGNTEAFF. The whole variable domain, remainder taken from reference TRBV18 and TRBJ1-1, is NAGVMQNPRHLVRRRGQEARLRCSPMKGHSHVYWYRQLPEEGLKFMVYLQKENIIDESGMPKERFSAEFPKEGPSILRIQQVVRGDSAAYFCASSTGNTEAFFGQGTRLTVV.

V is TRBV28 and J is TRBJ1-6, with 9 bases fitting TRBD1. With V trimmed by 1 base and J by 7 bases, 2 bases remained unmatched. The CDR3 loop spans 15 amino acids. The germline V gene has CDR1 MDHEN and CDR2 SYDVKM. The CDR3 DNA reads TGTGCCAGCAGTTTATTCGGGACAGGGAATTCACCCCTCCACTTT. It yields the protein CASSLFGTGNSPLHF.

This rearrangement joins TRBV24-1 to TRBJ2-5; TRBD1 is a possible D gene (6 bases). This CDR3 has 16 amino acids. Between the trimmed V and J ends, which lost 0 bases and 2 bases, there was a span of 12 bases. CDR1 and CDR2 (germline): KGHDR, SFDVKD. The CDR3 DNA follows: TGTGCCACCAGTGATTTGCCAGGGGCAAAACAAGAGACCCAGTACTTC. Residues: CATSDLPGAKQETQYF.

CDR3 loop: CASSQAVLYYEQYF. The CDR3 DNA sequence: TGCGCCAGCAGCCAAGCAGTCTTATACTACGAGCAGTACTTC. V gene TRBV4-1 combines with J gene TRBJ2-7, with unresolved D. CDR3 length: 14 amino acids. Trimming left V 1 base short and J 3 bases short, with 10 bases between. From germline, CDR1 is MGHRA and CDR2 YSYEKL.

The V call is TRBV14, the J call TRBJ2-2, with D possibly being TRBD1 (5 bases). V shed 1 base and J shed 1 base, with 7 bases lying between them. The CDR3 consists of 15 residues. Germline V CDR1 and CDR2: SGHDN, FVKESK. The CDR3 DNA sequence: TGTGCCAGCAGCCAAGGGACACGGAACACCGGGGAGCTGTTTTTT. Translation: CASSQGTRNTGELFF. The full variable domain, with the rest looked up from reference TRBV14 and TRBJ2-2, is EAGVTQFPSHSVIEKGQTVTLRCDPISGHDNLYWYRRVMGKEIKFLLHFVKESKQDESGMPNNRFLAERTGGTYSTLKVQPAELEDSGVYFCASSQGTRNTGELFFGEGSRLTVL.

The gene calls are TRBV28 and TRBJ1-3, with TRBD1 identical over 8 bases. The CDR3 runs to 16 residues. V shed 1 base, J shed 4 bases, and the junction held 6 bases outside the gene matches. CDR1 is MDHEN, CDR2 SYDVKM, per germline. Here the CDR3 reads CASSLSTGGKGNTIYF. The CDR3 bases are TGTGCCAGCAGTTTATCAACAGGGGGTAAAGGAAACACCATATATTTT. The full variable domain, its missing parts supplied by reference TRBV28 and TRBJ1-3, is DVKVTQSSRYLVKRTGEKVFLECVQDMDHENMFWYRQDPGLGLRLIYFSYDVKMKEKGDIPEGYSVSREKKERFSLILESASTNQTSMYLCASSLSTGGKGNTIYFGEGSWLTVV.

CDR3 in DNA: TGTGCCAGCTCACCACGGGACAGGGGAAGTAGGATGAACACTGAAGCTTTCTTT. Translation gives CASSPRDRGSRMNTEAFF. V is TRBV18 and J is TRBJ1-1, with 10 bases matching TRBD1. This CDR3 is built from 18 residues. CDR1 and CDR2 (germline): KGHSH, LQKENI. With V trimmed by 1 base and J by 0 bases, 8 bases remained unmatched.

The CDR3 region has the DNA TGTGCCTGGATTAAGGGGGGGATGAACACTGAAGCTTTCTTT. Protein: CAWIKGGMNTEAFF. The V call is TRBV30, the J call TRBJ1-1; D is possibly TRBD1 (6 bases). Germline V lookup: CDR1 GTSNPN, CDR2 SVGIG (reference sequence). V was trimmed by 4 bases and J by 0 bases, leaving 12 bases between them. This CDR3 has 14 amino acids.

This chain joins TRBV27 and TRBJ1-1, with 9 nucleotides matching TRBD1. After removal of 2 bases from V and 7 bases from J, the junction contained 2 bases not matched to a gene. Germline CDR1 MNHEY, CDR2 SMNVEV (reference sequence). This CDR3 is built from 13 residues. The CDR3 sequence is CASSLGTGIEAFF. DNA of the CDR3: TGTGCCAGCAGTTTAGGGACAGGGATTGAAGCTTTCTTT.

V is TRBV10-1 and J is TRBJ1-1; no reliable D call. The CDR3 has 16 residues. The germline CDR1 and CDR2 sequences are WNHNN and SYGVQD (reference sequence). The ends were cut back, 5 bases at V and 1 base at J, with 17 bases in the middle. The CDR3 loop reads CASSKTVRLTNTEAFF. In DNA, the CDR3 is TGCGCCAGCAGTAAGACCGTTCGACTCACGAACACTGAAGCTTTCTTT.

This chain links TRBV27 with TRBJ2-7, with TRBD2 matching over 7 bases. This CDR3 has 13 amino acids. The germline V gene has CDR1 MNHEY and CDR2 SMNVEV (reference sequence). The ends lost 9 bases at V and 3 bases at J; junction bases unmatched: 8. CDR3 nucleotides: TGTGCCAGTAAACTAGCGTACAACTACGAGCAGTACTTC. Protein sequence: CASKLAYNYEQYF.

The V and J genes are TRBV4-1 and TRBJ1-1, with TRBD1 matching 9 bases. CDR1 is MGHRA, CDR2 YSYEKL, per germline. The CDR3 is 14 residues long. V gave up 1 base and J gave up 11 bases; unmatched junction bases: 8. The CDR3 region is CASSQAGGTGWAFF. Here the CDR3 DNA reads TGCGCCAGCAGCCAAGCAGGGGGGACAGGGTGGGCTTTCTTT.

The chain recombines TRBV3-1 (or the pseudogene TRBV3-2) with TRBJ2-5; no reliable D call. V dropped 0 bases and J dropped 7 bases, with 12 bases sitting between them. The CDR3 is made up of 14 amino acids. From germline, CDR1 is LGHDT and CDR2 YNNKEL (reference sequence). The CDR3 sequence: CASSQESAVGTQYF. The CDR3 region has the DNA TGTGCCAGCAGCCAAGAATCCGCGGTGGGGACCCAGTACTTC.